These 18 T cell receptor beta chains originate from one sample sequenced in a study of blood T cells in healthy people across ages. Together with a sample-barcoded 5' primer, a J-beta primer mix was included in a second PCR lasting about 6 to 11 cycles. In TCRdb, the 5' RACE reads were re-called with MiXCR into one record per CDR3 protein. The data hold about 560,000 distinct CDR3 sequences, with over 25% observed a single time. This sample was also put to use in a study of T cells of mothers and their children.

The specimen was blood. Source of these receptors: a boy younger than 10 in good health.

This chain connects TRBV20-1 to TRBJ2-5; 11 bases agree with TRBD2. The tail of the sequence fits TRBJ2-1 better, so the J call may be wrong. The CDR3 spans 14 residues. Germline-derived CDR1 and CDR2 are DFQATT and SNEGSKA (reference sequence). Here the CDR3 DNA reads TGCAGTGCTATAACTAGCGGGAGAGGCGATGAGCAGTTCTTC. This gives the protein CSAITSGRGDEQFF.

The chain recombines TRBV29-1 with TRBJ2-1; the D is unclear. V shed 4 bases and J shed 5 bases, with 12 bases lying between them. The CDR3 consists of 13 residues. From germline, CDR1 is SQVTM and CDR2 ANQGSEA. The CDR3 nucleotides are TGCAGCGTTGTTCTGGGAAGTAACAATGAGCAGTTCTTC. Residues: CSVVLGSNNEQFF.

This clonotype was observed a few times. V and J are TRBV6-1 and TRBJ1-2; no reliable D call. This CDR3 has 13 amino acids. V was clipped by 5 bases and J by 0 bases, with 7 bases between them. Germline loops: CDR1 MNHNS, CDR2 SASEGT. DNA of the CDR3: TGTGCCAGCAGTCTATATACTAACTATGGCTACACCTTC. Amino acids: CASSLYTNYGYTF.

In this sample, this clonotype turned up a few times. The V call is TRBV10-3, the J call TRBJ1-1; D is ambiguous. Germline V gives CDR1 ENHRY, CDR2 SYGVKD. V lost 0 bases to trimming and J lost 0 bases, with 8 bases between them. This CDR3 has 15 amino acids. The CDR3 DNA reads TGTGCCATCAGTGAGTCTGTGGGGATGAACACTGAAGCTTTCTTT. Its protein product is CAISESVGMNTEAFF.

This CDR3 is CASEPGLAGGTSRTQYF. The CDR3 DNA sequence: TGTGCCAGCGAACCGGGACTAGCGGGGGGGACTTCACGGACCCAGTACTTC. The chain links TRBV3-1 to TRBJ2-5; 16 bases line up with TRBD2. Germline assignment: CDR1 LGHDT and CDR2 YNNKEL (reference sequence). The CDR3 spans 17 residues. Trimming removed 8 bases from V and 7 bases from J; junction bases left unmatched: 13.

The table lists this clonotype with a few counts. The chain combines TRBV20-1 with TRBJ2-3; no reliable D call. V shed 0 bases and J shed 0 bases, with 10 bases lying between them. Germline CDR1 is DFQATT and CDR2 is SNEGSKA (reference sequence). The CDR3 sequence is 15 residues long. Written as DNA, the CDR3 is TGCAGTGCTAGAGATAGTGCAGGCAGCACAGATACGCAGTATTTT. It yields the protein CSARDSAGSTDTQYF.

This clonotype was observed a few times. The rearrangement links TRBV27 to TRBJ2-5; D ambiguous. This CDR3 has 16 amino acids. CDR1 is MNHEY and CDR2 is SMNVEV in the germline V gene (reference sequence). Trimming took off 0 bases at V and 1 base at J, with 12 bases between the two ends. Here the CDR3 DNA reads TGTGCCAGCAGTTTATCGGGTATTGGTTCCCAAGAGACCCAGTACTTC. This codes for CASSLSGIGSQETQYF.

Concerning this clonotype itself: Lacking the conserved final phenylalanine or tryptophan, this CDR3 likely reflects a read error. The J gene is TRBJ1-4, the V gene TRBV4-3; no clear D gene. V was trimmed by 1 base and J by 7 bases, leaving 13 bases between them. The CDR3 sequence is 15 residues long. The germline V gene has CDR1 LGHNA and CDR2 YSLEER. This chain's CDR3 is CASSQVTGVGEKLFY. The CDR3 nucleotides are TGCGCCAGCAGCCAAGTCACCGGGGTGGGTGAAAAACTGTTTTAT.

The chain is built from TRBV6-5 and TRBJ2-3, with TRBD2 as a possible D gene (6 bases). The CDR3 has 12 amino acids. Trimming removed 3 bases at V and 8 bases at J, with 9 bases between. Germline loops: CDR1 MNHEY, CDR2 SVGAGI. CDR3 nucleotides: TGTGCCAGCAGTTATAGGAGGGGTACGCAGTATTTT. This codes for CASSYRRGTQYF.

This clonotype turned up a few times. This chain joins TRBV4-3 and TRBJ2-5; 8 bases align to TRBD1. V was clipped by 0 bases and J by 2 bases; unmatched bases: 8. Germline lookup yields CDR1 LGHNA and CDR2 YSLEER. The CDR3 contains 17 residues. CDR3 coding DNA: TGCGCCAGCAGCCAAGACCCCGGGACAGGAGAACAAGAGACCCAGTACTTC. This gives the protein CASSQDPGTGEQETQYF.

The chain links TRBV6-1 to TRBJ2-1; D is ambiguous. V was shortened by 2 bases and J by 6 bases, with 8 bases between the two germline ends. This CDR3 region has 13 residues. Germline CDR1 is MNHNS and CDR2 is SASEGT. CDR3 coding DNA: TGTGCCAGCAGTGAATGGACGGGCAATGAGCAGTTCTTC. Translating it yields CASSEWTGNEQFF.

CDR3 amino acids: CASSDRNVYEQYF. The CDR3 coding sequence is TGCGCCAGCAGCGACAGGAACGTCTACGAGCAGTACTTC. This rearrangement joins TRBV23-1 to TRBJ2-5; tentatively, D is TRBD1 (6 bases). The DNA end is more similar to TRBJ2-7, so the J call may be wrong. TRBV23-1 qualifies as an ORF whose function is uncertain. The length of the CDR3 is 13 residues.

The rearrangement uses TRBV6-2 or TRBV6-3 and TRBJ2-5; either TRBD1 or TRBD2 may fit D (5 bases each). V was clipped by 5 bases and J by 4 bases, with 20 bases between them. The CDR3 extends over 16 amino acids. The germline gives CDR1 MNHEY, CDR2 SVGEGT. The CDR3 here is CASSGSRDPRRETQYF. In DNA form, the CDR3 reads TGTGCCAGCAGTGGATCCCGGGACCCTCGAAGAGAGACCCAGTACTTC.

As DNA, the CDR3 is TGTGCCAGCAGCCAAGTTTACAGCGAGCAGTACTTC. Its translation is CASSQVYSEQYF. V gene TRBV3-1 combines with J gene TRBJ2-7; no clear D gene. The germline V gene encodes CDR1 LGHDT and CDR2 YNNKEL (reference sequence). This CDR3 region has 12 residues. The V gene lost 1 base and the J gene lost 6 bases, with 7 bases spanning the gap.

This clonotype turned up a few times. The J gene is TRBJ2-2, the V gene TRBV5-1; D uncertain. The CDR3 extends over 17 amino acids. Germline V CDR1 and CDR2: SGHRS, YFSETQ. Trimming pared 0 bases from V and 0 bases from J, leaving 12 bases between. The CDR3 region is CASSLVGGASNTGELFF. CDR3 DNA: TGCGCCAGCAGCTTGGTGGGCGGCGCGTCGAACACCGGGGAGCTGTTTTTT.

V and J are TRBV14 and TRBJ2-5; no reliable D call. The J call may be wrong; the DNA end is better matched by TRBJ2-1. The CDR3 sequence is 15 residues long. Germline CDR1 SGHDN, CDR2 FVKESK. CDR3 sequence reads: CASSHYRSSYNEQFF. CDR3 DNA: TGTGCCAGCAGCCATTATAGAAGTTCCTACAATGAGCAGTTCTTC.

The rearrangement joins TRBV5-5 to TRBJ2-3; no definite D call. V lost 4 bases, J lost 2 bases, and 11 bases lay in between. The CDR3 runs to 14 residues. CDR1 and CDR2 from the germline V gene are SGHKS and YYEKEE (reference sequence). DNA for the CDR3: TGTGCCAGCAGCCGTCGAAGGGACACAGATACGCAGTATTTT. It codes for CASSRRRDTDTQYF.

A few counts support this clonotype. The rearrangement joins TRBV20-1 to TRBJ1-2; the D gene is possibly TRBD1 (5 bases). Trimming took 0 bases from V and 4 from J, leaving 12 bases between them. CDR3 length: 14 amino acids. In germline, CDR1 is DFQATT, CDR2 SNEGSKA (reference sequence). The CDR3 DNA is TGCAGTGCTAGAGATCAGGCAGGGCCCTATGGCTACACCTTC. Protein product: CSARDQAGPYGYTF.